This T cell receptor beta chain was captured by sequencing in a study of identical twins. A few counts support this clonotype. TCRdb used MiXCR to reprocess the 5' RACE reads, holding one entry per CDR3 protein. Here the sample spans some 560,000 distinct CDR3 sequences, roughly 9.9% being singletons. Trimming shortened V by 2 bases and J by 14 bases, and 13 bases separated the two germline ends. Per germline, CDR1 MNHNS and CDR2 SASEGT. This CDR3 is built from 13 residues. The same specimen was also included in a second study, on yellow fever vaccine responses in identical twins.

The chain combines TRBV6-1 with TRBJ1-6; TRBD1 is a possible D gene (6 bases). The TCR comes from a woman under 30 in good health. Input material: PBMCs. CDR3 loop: CASSERGGLALHF. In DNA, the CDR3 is TGTGCCAGCAGTGAAAGGGGGGGTTTGGCCCTCCACTTT.